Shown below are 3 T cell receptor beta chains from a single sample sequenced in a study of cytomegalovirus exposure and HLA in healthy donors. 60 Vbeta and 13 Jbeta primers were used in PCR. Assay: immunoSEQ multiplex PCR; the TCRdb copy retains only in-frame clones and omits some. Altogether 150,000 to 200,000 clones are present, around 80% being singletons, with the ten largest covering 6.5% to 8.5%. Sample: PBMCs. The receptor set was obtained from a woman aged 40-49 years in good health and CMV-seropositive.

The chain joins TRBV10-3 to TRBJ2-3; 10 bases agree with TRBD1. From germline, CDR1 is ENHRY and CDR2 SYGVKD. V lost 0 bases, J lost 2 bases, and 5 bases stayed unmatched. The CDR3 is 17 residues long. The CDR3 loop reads CAISESPGTGVTDTQYF. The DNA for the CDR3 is TGTGCCATCAGTGAGTCACCTGGGACAGGGGTCACAGATACGCAGTATTTT.

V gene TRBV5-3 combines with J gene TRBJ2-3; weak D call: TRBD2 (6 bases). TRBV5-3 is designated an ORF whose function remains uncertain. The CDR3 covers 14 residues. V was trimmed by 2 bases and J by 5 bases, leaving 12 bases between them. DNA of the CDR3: TGTGCCAGAAGCTTACGGGGGAGTGGAGATACGCAGTATTTT. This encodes CARSLRGSGDTQYF.

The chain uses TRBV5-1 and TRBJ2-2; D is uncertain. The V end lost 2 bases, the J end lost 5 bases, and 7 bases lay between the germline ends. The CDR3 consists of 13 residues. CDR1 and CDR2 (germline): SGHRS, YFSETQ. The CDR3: CASSFTVTGELFF. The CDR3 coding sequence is TGCGCCAGCAGCTTTACAGTGACCGGGGAGCTGTTTTTT.